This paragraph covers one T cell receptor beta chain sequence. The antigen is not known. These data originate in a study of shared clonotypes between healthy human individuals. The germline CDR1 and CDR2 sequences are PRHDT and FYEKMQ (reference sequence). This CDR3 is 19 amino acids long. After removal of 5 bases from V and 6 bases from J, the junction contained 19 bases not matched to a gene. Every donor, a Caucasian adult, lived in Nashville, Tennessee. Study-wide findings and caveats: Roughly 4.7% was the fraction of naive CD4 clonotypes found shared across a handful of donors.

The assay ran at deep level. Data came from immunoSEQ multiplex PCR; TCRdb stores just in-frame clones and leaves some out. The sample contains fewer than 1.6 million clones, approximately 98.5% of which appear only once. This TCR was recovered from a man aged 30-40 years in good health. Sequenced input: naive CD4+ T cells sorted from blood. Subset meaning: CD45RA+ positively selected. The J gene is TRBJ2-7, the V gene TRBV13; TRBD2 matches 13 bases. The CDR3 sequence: CASSPAAKGLAGTDGEQYF. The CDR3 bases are TGTGCCAGCAGCCCTGCCGCCAAGGGACTAGCGGGAACTGATGGCGAGCAGTACTTC. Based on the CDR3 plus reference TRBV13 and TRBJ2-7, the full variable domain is AAGVIQSPRHLIKEKRETATLKCYPIPRHDTVYWYQQGPGQDPQFLISFYEKMQSDKGSIPDRFSAQQFSDYHSELNMSSLELGDSALYFCASSPAAKGLAGTDGEQYFGPGTRLTVT.